Below are 13 T cell receptor beta chains sequenced from a single sample in a study of cytomegalovirus exposure and HLA in healthy donors. The PCR employed 60 Vbeta primers together with 13 Jbeta primers. The assay was immunoSEQ multiplex PCR, and TCRdb's table has in-frame clones only and misses some. The sample holds just over 95,000 clones, roughly 71% seen once. The sequenced sample was PBMCs. The source of these receptors is a woman aged 40 to 49 in good health and CMV-seronegative.

J is TRBJ2-5 and V is TRBV10-2; D is possibly TRBD1 (5 bases). The ends were cut back, 4 bases at V and 5 bases at J, with 14 bases in the middle. Germline V lookup: CDR1 WSHSY, CDR2 SAAADI. CDR3 length equals 14 residues. In DNA form, the CDR3 reads TGCGCCAGCAGTGGACAGAACCTCCCCGAGACCCAGTACTTC. Translated: CASSGQNLPETQYF.

The V gene is TRBV9, the J gene TRBJ1-6, with D unresolved. Germline values: CDR1 SGDLS, CDR2 YYNGEE. The V end was cut by 3 bases, the J end by 7 bases, with 17 bases between. CDR3 size: 16 residues. The CDR3 nucleotides are TGTGCCAGCAGCGAGTTGAGTTTTACCGGGAATTCACCCCTCCACTTT. Its protein product is CASSELSFTGNSPLHF.

The chain recombines TRBV9 with TRBJ1-1, with a possible D match to TRBD1 (6 bases). This CDR3 is built from 14 residues. Germline CDR1 SGDLS, CDR2 YYNGEE. V was pared by 4 bases and J by 1 base, with 11 bases between. The CDR3 loop is CASSSLQGNTEAFF. For the CDR3, the DNA is TGTGCCAGCAGCTCTCTACAGGGGAACACTGAAGCTTTCTTT.

The chain joins TRBV9 to TRBJ2-7; 9 nucleotides match TRBD1. V was clipped by 3 bases and J by 7 bases; unmatched bases: 8. The CDR3 sequence is 14 residues long. Germline assignment: CDR1 SGDLS and CDR2 YYNGEE. The CDR3: CASSDTGGQREQYF. CDR3 DNA: TGTGCCAGCAGCGACACAGGGGGCCAACGGGAGCAGTACTTC.

This chain connects TRBV7-6 to TRBJ2-7; D is possibly TRBD2 (6 bases). Germline V gene lookup returns CDR1 SGHVS and CDR2 FNYEAQ. The CDR3 extends over 14 amino acids. Trimming cost V 5 bases and J 3 bases, with 14 bases left between them. Here the CDR3 reads CASSPGGRFYEQYF. In nucleotides, the CDR3 is TGTGCCAGCAGCCCCGGAGGGCGCTTCTACGAGCAGTACTTC.

V gene TRBV25-1 combines with J gene TRBJ2-1; D ambiguous. Germline CDR1 MGHDK, CDR2 SYGVNS. Trimming pared 2 bases from V and 7 bases from J, leaving 12 bases between. The CDR3 is 14 residues long. CDR3 coding DNA: TGTGCCAGCAGTGAAAGCCAAACCCTTAATGAGCAGTTCTTC. Its protein is CASSESQTLNEQFF. Combining the CDR3 with reference TRBV25-1 and TRBJ2-1 gives the whole variable domain EADIYQTPRYLVIGTGKKITLECSQTMGHDKMYWYQQDPGMELHLIHYSYGVNSTEKGDLSSESTVSRIRTEHFPLTLESARPSHTSQYLCASSESQTLNEQFFGPGTRLTVL.

This chain joins TRBV29-1 and TRBJ1-1; 7 bases are a match to TRBD1. The CDR3 runs 14 residues. Trimming took 4 bases from V and 0 from J; bases not matched to a gene: 5. The germline gives CDR1 SQVTM, CDR2 ANQGSEA. The CDR3 loop reads CSVGSDRVNTEAFF. The CDR3 nucleotides read TGCAGCGTTGGGTCAGACAGGGTGAACACTGAAGCTTTCTTT.

J is TRBJ2-3 and V is TRBV18; no definite D call. The length of the CDR3 is 12 residues. Looked up from germline, CDR1 is KGHSH and CDR2 is LQKENI. V lost 3 bases, J lost 4 bases, and 5 bases lay in between. The CDR3 loop reads CASSPGPDTQYF. The CDR3 DNA is TGTGCCAGCTCACCCGGTCCAGATACGCAGTATTTT.

CDR3 sequence: CASSIQATTDTQYF. The DNA for the CDR3 is TGTGCCAGTAGTATACAGGCTACAACAGATACGCAGTATTTT. The rearrangement uses TRBV19 and TRBJ2-3; D remains unclear. In germline, CDR1 is LNHDA, CDR2 SQIVND (reference sequence). V shed 2 bases and J shed 3 bases, with 9 bases lying between them. The CDR3 consists of 14 residues.

The CDR3 DNA is TGTGCCAGCAGCGCGCCCGGGACTAGCAGACCCTACGAGCAGTACTTC. Amino acids: CASSAPGTSRPYEQYF. This chain uses TRBV13 with TRBJ2-7; 9 bases are a match to TRBD2. There are 16 residues in the CDR3. The germline gives CDR1 PRHDT, CDR2 FYEKMQ (reference sequence). Trimming took 5 bases from V and 2 from J; bases not matched to a gene: 10. Drawing the rest from reference TRBV13 and TRBJ2-7, the complete variable domain is AAGVIQSPRHLIKEKRETATLKCYPIPRHDTVYWYQQGPGQDPQFLISFYEKMQSDKGSIPDRFSAQQFSDYHSELNMSSLELGDSALYFCASSAPGTSRPYEQYFGPGTRLTVT.

V is TRBV13 and J is TRBJ2-5; 8 bases map to TRBD1. Germline-derived CDR1 and CDR2 are PRHDT and FYEKMQ (reference sequence). The V and J ends lost 6 bases and 3 bases, in that order; junction bases with no gene match: 6. This CDR3 has 14 residues. The CDR3 region has the DNA TGTGCCAGCAGGCCTCAGGGGGCGAAAGAGACCCAGTACTTC. Protein: CASRPQGAKETQYF.

This sequence joins TRBV6-5 and TRBJ1-2; TRBD1 matches at 8 bases. This CDR3 has 15 amino acids. Germline CDR1 MNHEY, CDR2 SVGAGI. The V segment lost 0 bases and the J segment 7 bases; nucleotides outside the gene matches: 7. The CDR3 is CASSYSQGAGGGYTF. The CDR3 DNA follows: TGTGCCAGCAGTTACTCTCAGGGGGCAGGGGGTGGCTACACCTTC.

The chain has TRBV10-3 and TRBJ2-1; a possible D gene is TRBD1 (5 bases). Germline assignment: CDR1 ENHRY and CDR2 SYGVKD. The CDR3 is 18 residues long. Trimming pared 2 bases from V and 0 bases from J, leaving 17 bases between. The CDR3 coding sequence is TGTGCCATCAGTGAGACAGGCTCGGGCGCGAGCTCCTACAATGAGCAGTTCTTC. Protein sequence: CAISETGSGASSYNEQFF.